The rows below give T cell receptor beta chains drawn from one sample of a study of blood T cell repertoires in COVID-19. Measured with immunoSEQ multiplex PCR; TCRdb has only the in-frame clones, and not every one. The sample has 200,000 to 250,000 clones, over 75% seen once. The source material was PBMCs or T cells enriched from blood (not recorded which). Receptor source: a woman in her twenties or thirties who had been exposed to COVID-19. Each CDR3 is given with its conserved first and last residue. The order of the fields is clone size, CDR3 length, J gene, D gene, V gene, CDR3 protein, CDR3 DNA. A D gene is named only where the DNA matches it firmly. A row's size may be missing; if present it is once, few, many or a size class.

NA,11,TRBJ1-6,NA,TRBV5-1,CASSTRGSLHF,TGCGCCAGCAGCACCAGGGGATCCCTCCACTTT
NA,14,TRBJ2-1,NA,TRBV15,CATSSTRSYNEQFF,TGTGCCACCAGCAGTACGAGGTCCTACAATGAGCAGTTCTTC
NA,16,TRBJ1-1,TRBD1,TRBV27,CASSLSGTGVSTEAFF,TGTGCCAGCAGTTTATCGGGGACAGGCGTCAGCACTGAAGCTTTCTTT
NA,14,TRBJ2-7,TRBD1,TRBV5-5,CASSGGTGGDEQYF,TGTGCCAGCAGCGGAGGGACAGGGGGCGACGAGCAGTACTTC
once,14,TRBJ2-1,NA,TRBV7-9,CASSTSGQYNEQFF,TGTGCCAGCAGTACCAGCGGGCAATACAATGAGCAGTTCTTC
NA,16,TRBJ2-3,TRBD1,TRBV2,CASSEVGTGSTDTQYF,TGTGCCAGCAGTGAAGTTGGGACAGGGAGCACAGATACGCAGTATTTT
NA,15,TRBJ2-5,NA,TRBV6-4,CASGGRMKTEETQYF,TGTGCCAGCGGAGGGAGGATGAAAACCGAAGAGACCCAGTACTTC
NA,17,TRBJ2-7,TRBD2,TRBV9,CASSVDGTGGLDLKQYF,TGTGCCAGCAGCGTAGATGGGACCGGGGGACTAGACTTAAAGCAGTACTTC
NA,14,TRBJ2-7,TRBD1,TRBV5-6,CASSSPGTVYEQYF,TGTGCCAGCAGCTCCCCCGGGACAGTTTACGAGCAGTACTTC
NA,16,TRBJ2-3,NA,TRBV5-1,CASSLAIGAGTDTQYF,TGCGCCAGCAGCTTGGCCATAGGGGCCGGGACAGATACGCAGTATTTT
NA,15,TRBJ1-3,TRBD1,TRBV6-5,CASSPTGGTGNTIYF,TGTGCCAGCAGTCCGACAGGGGGAACTGGAAACACCATATATTTT
NA,14,TRBJ2-7,NA,TRBV14,CASSQESITREQYF,TGTGCCAGCAGCCAAGAATCCATAACTCGGGAGCAGTACTTC
NA,14,TRBJ2-7,NA,TRBV21-1,CASSRRDRIYEQYF,TGTGCCAGCAGCAGGCGCGACAGGATCTACGAGCAGTACTTC
NA,14,TRBJ1-1,NA,TRBV4-2,CASSQRTPGAEAFF,TGTGCCAGCAGCCAAAGGACACCTGGAGCTGAAGCTTTCTTT
NA,17,TRBJ1-6,NA,TRBV25-1,CASSVGVRGSYNSPLHF,TGTGCCAGCAGTGTTGGGGTCAGGGGCTCCTATAATTCACCCCTCCACTTT
NA,13,TRBJ1-2,NA,TRBV12-3/TRBV12-4,CASSFGRYYGYTF,TGTGCCAGCAGTTTTGGCAGGTACTATGGCTACACCTTC
NA,18,TRBJ1-2,TRBD1,TRBV18,CASSPPRDRGPLYYGYTF,TGTGCCAGCTCACCACCCCGGGACAGGGGGCCCCTCTACTATGGCTACACCTTC
NA,14,TRBJ2-1,TRBD2,TRBV29-1,CSVILRSGRNEQFF,TGCAGCGTGATCCTCCGTAGCGGGAGAAATGAGCAGTTCTTC
NA,17,TRBJ2-1,TRBD2,TRBV11-3,CASSLAPSTSGSGEQFF,TGTGCCAGCAGCTTAGCCCCTTCTACTAGCGGGAGCGGTGAGCAGTTCTTC
NA,15,TRBJ2-2,NA,TRBV5-1,CASSLDSANTGELFF,TGCGCCAGCAGCTTGGATTCCGCGAACACCGGGGAGCTGTTTTTT
NA,18,TRBJ2-6,NA,TRBV19,CASCSTRDILSGANVLTF,TGTGCCAGTTGTTCGACCCGGGACATCCTCTCTGGGGCCAACGTCCTGACTTTC
NA,14,TRBJ1-1,NA,TRBV7-9,CASSLTGQNTEAFF,TGTGCCAGCAGCTTAACGGGACAGAACACTGAAGCTTTCTTT
NA,14,TRBJ2-5,TRBD2,TRBV5-1,CASSISGTGETQYF,TGCGCCAGCAGCATTAGCGGGACGGGGGAGACCCAGTACTTC
NA,12,TRBJ1-1,NA,TRBV27,CASRTGSTEAFF,TGTGCCAGCAGAACAGGGTCTACTGAAGCTTTCTTT
once,13,TRBJ2-7,NA,TRBV28,CASSLGGSYEQYF,TGTGCCAGCAGTTTGGGAGGCTCCTACGAGCAGTACTTC
NA,15,TRBJ2-2,TRBD1,TRBV27,CASRPTGANTGELFF,TGTGCCAGCAGACCGACAGGGGCAAACACCGGGGAGCTGTTTTTT